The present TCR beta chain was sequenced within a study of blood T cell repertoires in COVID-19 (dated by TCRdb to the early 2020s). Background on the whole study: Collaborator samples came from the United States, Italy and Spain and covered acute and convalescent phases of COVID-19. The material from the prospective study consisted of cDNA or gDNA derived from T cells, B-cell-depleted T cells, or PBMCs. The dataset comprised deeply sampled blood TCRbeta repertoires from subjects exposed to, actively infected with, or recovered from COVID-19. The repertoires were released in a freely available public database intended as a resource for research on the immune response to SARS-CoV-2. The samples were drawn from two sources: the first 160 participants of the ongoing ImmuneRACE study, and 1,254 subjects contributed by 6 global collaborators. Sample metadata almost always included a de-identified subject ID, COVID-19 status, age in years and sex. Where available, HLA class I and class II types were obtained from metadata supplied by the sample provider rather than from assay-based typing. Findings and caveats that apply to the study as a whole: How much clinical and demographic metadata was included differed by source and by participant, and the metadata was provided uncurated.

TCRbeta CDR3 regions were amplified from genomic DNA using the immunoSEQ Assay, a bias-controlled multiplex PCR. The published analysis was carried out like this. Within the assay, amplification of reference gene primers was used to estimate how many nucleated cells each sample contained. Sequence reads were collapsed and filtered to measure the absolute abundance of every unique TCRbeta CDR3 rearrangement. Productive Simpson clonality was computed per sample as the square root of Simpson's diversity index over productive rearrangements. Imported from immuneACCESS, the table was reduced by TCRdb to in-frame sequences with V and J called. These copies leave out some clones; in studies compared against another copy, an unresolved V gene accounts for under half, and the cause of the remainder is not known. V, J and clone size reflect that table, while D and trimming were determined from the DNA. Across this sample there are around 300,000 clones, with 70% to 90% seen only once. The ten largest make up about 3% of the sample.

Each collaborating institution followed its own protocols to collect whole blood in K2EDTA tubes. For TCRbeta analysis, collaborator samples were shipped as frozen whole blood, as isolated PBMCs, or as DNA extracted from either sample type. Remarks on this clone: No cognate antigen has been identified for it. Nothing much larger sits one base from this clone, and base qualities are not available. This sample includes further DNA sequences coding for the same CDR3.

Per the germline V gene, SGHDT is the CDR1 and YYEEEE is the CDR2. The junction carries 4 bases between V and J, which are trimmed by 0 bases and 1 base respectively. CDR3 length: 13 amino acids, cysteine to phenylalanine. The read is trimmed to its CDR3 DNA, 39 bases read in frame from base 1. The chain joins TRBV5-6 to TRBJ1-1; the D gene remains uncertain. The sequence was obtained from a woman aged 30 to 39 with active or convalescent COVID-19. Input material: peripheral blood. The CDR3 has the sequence CASSLGANTEAFF. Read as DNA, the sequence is TGTGCCAGCAGCTTGGGGGCGAACACTGAAGCTTTCTTT.